This TCR beta chain was found in a study of CD8 T cells in Susac syndrome. Only one count was recorded for this clonotype. Reverse transcription of roughly 0.5 to 1 ug RNA used random hexamers. TCRdb fed the immunoSEQ multiplex PCR reads into MiXCR, producing one record per CDR3 protein. The sample lists roughly 200,000 distinct CDR3 sequences; nearly 97% were seen once. This TCR was recovered from a human donor with multiple sclerosis. What was sequenced was CD4+ T cells from PBMCs.

The CDR3 coding sequence is TGTGCCTGGAGTGGCTACGAGCAGTACTTC. It codes for CAWSGYEQYF. The V and J genes are TRBV30 and TRBJ2-7; D gene uncertain. The CDR3 loop spans 10 amino acids. Germline V gives CDR1 GTSNPN, CDR2 SVGIG (reference sequence). Trimming pared 1 base from V and 3 bases from J, leaving 1 base between. The complete variable domain, with remaining parts taken from reference TRBV30 and TRBJ2-7, reads SQTIHQWPATLVQPVGSPLSLECTVEGTSNPNLYWYRQAAGRGLQLLFYSVGIGQISSEVPQNLSASRPQDRQFILSSKKLLLSDSGFYLCAWSGYEQYFGPGTRLTVT.